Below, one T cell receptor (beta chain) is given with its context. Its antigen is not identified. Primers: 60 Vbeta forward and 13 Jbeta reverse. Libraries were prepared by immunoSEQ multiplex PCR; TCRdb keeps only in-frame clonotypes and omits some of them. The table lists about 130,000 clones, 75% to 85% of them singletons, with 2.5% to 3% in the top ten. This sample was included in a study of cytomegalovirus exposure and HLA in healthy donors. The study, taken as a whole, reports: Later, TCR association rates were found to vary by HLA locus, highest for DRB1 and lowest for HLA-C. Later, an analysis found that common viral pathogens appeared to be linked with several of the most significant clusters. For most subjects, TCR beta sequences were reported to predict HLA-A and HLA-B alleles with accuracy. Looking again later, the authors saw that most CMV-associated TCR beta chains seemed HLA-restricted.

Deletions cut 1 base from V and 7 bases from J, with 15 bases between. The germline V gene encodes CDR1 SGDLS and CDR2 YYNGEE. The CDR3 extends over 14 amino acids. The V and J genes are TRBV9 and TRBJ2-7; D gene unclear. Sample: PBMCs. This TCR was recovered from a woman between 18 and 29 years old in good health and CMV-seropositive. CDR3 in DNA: TGTGCCAGCAGCGTATCTAGTATAGATTTGGAGCAGTACTTC. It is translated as CASSVSSIDLEQYF.